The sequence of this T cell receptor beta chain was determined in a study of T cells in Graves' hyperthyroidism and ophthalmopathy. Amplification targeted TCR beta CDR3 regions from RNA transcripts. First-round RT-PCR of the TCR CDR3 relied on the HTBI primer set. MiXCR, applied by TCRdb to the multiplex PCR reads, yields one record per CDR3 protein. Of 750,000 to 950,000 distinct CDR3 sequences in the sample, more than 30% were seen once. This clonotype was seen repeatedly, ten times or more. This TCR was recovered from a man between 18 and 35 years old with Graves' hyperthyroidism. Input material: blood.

In DNA, the CDR3 is TGTGCCAGCAGGGACAGGGATCGCTATGGCTACACCTTC. Protein sequence: CASRDRDRYGYTF. The rearrangement uses TRBV2 and TRBJ1-2; 8 bases agree with TRBD1. Germline V gene lookup returns CDR1 SNHLY and CDR2 FYNNEI. With V trimmed by 6 bases and J by 4 bases, 4 bases remained unmatched. The CDR3 runs 13 residues.